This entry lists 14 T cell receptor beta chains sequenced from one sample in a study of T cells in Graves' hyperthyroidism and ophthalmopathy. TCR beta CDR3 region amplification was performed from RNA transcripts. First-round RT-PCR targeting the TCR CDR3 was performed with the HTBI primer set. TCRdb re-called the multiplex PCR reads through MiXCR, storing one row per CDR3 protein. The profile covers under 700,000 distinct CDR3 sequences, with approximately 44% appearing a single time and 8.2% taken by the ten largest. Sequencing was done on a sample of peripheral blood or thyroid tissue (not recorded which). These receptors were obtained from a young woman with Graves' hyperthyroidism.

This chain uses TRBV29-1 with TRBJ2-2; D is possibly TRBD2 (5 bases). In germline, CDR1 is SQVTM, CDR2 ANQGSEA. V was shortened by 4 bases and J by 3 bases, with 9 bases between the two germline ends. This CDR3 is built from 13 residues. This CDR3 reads CSVVSGDTGELFF. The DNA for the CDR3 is TGCAGCGTTGTTTCCGGGGACACCGGGGAGCTGTTTTTT.

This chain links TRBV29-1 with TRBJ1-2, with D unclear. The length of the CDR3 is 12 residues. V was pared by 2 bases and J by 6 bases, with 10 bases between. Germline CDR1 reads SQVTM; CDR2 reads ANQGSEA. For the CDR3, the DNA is TGCAGCGTTGAAACAGACGCAAATGGCTACACCTTC. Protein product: CSVETDANGYTF.

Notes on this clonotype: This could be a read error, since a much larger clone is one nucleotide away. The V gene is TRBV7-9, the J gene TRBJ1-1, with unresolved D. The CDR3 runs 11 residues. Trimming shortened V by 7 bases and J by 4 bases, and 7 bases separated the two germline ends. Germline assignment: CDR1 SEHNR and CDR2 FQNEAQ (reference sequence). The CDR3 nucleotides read TGTGCCAGCACTGTAAGCACTGAAGCTTTCTTT. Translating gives CASTVSTEAFF.

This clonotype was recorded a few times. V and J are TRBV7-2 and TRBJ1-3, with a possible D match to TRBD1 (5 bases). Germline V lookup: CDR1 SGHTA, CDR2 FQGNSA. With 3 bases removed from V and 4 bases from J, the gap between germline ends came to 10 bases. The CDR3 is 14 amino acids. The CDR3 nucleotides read TGTGCCAGCAGCTTGGGACTTCGGGGAAACACCATATATTTT. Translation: CASSLGLRGNTIYF.

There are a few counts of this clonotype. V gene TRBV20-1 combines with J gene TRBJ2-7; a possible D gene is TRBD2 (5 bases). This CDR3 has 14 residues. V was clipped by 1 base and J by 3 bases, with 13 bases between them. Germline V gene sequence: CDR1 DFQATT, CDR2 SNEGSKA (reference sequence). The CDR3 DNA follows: TGCAGTGCTAGAGCTTCCGGGATACGCTACGAGCAGTACTTC. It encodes CSARASGIRYEQYF.

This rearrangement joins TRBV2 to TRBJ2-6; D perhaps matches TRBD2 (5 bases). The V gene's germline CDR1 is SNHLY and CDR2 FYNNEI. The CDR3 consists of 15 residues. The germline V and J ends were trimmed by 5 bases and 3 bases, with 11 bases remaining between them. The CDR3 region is CASSRGIRGANVLTF. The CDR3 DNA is TGTGCCAGCAGTAGAGGGATCCGTGGGGCCAACGTCCTGACTTTC.

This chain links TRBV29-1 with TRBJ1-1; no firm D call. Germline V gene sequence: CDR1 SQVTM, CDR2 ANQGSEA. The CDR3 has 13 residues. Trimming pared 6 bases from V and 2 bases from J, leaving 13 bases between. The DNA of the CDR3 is TGCAGCGTGTTCGGGTCCCTCAACACTGAAGCTTTCTTT. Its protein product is CSVFGSLNTEAFF.

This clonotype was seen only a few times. The CDR3 loop is CASSSKLDKRGANVLTF. CDR3 in DNA: TGTGCCAGCAGCTCTAAATTGGACAAACGGGGGGCCAACGTCCTGACTTTC. The rearrangement links TRBV7-2 to TRBJ2-6; D is perhaps TRBD1 (5 bases). Germline V lookup: CDR1 SGHTA, CDR2 FQGNSA. The CDR3 has 17 amino acids. Trimming removed 4 bases from V and 4 bases from J, with 17 bases in between.

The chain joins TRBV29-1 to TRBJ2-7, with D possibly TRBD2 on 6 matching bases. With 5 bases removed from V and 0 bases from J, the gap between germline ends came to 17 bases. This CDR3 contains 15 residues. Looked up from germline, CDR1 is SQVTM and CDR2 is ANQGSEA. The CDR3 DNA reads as TGCAGCGTTAGTGGTGGCGGGACGGTCTCCTACGAGCAGTACTTC. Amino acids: CSVSGGGTVSYEQYF.

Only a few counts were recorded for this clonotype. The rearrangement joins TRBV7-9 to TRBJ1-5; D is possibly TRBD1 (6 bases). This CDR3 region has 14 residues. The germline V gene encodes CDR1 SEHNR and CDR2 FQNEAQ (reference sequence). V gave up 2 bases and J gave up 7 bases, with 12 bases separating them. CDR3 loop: CASSLQGTRQPQHF. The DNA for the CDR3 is TGTGCCAGCAGCTTACAGGGGACCAGACAGCCCCAGCATTTT. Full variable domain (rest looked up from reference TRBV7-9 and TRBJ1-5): DTGVSQNPRHKITKRGQNVTFRCDPISEHNRLYWYRQTLGQGPEFLTYFQNEAQLEKSRLLSDRFSAERPKGSFSTLEIQRTEQGDSAMYLCASSLQGTRQPQHFGDGTRLSIL.

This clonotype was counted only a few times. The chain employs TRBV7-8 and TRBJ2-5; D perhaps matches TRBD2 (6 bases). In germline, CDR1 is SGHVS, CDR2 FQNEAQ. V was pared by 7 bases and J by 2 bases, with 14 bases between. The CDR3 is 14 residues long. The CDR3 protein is CASKKRAEQETQYF. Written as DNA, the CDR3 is TGTGCCAGCAAAAAGCGGGCGGAACAAGAGACCCAGTACTTC.

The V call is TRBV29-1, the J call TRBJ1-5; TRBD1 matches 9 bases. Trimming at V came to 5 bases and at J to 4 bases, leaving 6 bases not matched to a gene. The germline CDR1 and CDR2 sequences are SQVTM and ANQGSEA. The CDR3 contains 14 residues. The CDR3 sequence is CSVISGQGNQPQHF. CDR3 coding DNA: TGCAGCGTTATATCGGGACAGGGTAATCAGCCCCAGCATTTT. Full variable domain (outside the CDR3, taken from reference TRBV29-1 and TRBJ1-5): SAVISQKPSRDICQRGTSLTIQCQVDSQVTMMFWYRQQPGQSLTLIATANQGSEATYESGFVIDKFPISRPNLTFSTLTVSNMSPEDSSIYLCSVISGQGNQPQHFGDGTRLSIL.

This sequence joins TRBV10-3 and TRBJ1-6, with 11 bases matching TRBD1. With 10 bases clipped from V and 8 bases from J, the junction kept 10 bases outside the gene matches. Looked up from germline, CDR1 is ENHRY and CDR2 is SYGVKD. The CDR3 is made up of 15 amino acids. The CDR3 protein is CARGISGQGDSPLHF. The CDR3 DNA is TGTGCCAGGGGAATATCGGGACAGGGGGATTCACCCCTCCACTTT.

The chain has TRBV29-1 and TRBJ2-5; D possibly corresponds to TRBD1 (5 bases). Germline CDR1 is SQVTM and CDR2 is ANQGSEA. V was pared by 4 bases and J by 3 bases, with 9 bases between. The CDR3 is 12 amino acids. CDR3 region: CSVAAGKETQYF. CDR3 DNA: TGCAGCGTTGCGGCAGGGAAAGAGACCCAGTACTTC. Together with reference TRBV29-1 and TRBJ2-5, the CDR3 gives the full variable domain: SAVISQKPSRDICQRGTSLTIQCQVDSQVTMMFWYRQQPGQSLTLIATANQGSEATYESGFVIDKFPISRPNLTFSTLTVSNMSPEDSSIYLCSVAAGKETQYFGPGTRLLVL.